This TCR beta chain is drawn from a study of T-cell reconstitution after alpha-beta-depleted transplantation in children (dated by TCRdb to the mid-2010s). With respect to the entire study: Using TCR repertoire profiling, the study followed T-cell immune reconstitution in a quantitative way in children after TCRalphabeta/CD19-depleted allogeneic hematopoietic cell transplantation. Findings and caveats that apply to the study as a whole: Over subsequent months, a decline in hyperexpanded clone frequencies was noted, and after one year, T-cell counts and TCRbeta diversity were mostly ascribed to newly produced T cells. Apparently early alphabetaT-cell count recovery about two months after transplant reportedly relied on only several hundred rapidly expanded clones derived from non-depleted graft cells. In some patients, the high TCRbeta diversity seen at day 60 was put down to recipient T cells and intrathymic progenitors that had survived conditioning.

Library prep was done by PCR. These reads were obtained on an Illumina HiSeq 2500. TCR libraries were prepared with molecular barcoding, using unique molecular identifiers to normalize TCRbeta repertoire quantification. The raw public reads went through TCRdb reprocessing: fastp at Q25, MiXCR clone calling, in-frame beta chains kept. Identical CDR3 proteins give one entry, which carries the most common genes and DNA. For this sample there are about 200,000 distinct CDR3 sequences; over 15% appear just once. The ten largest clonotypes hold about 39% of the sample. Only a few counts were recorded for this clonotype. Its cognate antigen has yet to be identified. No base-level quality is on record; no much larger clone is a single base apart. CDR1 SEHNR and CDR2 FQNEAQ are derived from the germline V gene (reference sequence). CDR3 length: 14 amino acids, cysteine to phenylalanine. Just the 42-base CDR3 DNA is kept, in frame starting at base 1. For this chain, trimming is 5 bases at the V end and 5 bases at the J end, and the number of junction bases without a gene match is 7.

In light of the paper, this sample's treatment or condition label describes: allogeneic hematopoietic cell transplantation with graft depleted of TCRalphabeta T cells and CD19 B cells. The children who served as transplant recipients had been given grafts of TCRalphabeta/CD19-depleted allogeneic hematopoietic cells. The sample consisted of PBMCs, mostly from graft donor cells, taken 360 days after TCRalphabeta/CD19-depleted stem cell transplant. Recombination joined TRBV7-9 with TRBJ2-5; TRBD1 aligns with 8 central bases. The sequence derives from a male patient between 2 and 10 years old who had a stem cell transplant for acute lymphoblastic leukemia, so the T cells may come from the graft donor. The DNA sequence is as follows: TGTGCCAGCAGCCCGGGACAGGCGGGGGAGACCCAGTACTTC. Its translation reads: CASSPGQAGETQYF. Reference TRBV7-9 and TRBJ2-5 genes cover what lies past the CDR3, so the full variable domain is DTGVSQNPRHKITKRGQNVTFRCDPISEHNRLYWYRQTLGQGPEFLTYFQNEAQLEKSRLLSDRFSAERPKGSFSTLEIQRTEQGDSAMYLCASSPGQAGETQYFGPGTRLLVL.